This section outlines one T cell receptor (beta chain) sequence together with its context. Antigen specificity is unknown. V lost 4 bases to trimming and J lost 7 bases, with 17 bases between them. CDR1 MNHEY and CDR2 SMNVEV come from the germline V gene (reference sequence). The CDR3 runs to 16 residues. Amplification used 60 Vbeta primers and 13 Jbeta primers. Using immunoSEQ multiplex PCR, the repertoire was profiled, and TCRdb retains in-frame clones only, with some absent. Among about 190,000 clones listed, 65% to 85% were seen once. The data stem from a study of cytomegalovirus exposure and HLA in healthy donors. Study outcomes and limitations: Researchers catalogued about 160 TCR beta chains as cytomegalovirus-associated. Solely CMV serostatus was available to characterize immune exposure. In an earlier analysis, about 87% or about 30%: the productive usage of most TCR beta V segments. Accurate prediction of HLA-A and HLA-B alleles (for most subjects) was reportedly achieved from TCR beta sequences.

The chain carries TRBV27 and TRBJ1-6, with TRBD1 as a possible D gene (5 bases). This receptor was identified in a man between 50 and 59 years old in good health and CMV-seronegative. The sequenced sample consisted of PBMCs. The CDR3 sequence: CASSWGGTTPNSPLHF. The CDR3 DNA is TGTGCCAGCAGTTGGGGGGGGACGACCCCCAATTCACCCCTCCACTTT.